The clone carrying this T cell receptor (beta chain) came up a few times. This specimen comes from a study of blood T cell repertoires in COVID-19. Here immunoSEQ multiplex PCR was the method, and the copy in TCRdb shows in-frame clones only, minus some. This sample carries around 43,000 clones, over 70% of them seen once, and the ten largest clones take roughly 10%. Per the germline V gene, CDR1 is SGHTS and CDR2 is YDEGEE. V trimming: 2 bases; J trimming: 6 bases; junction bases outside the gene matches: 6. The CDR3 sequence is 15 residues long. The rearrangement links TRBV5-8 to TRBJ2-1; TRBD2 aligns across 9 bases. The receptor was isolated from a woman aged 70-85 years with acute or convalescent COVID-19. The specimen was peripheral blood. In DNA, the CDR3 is TGTGCCAGCAGCTTTTTCCTAGCGGGAAGCAATGAGCAGTTCTTC. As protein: CASSFFLAGSNEQFF. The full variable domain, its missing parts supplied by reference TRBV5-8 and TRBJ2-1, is EAGVTQSPTHLIKTRGQQATLRCSPISGHTSVYWYQQALGLGLQFLLWYDEGEERNRGNFPPRFSGRQFPNYSSELNVNALELEDSALYLCASSFFLAGSNEQFFGPGTRLTVL.